This TCR beta chain was sequenced in a study of beta chain features in type 1 diabetes. Overall study context: No age, gender or cell yield differences were seen between patients and healthy donors. Study-wide results and caveats: In comparison with healthy donors, patients had naive, central memory and Treg TCRB repertoires that appeared more similar. Patients with type 1 diabetes showed fewer VDJ junction insertions and more deletions.

As every portion of the isolated RNA was reverse transcribed, the sequencing read expressed TCRB transcripts. This table comes from immunoSEQ multiplex PCR, and its TCRdb copy is limited to in-frame clones, with some not included. The sample shows over 700,000 clones, roughly 16% of them seen only once. Every sorted population was more than 95% pure. Worth noting for this clone: Antigen: not known.

The origin of this receptor is a woman under 30 in good health. Material for sequencing was naive CD4+ T cells from blood.

The CDR3 sequence: CASSVGVRTPQETQYF. CDR3 in DNA: TGCGCCAGCAGTGTGGGGGTCCGTACGCCCCAAGAGACCCAGTACTTC. This sequence joins TRBV5-1 and TRBJ2-5, with D perhaps TRBD1 or TRBD2 (5 bases each). V was shortened by 5 bases and J by 1 base, with 18 bases between the two germline ends. The CDR3 contains 16 residues. CDR1 is SGHRS and CDR2 is YFSETQ in the germline V gene.